This T cell receptor beta chain was sequenced during a study of long-term antiretroviral therapy in people with HIV. At least one PBMC sample before ART and at least two after were required. HIV-positive participants all received treatment in the United States. Each sample contained roughly 0.95-11 million cryopreserved PBMC, thawed before DNA extraction. The CDR3 is 16 residues long. Germline V lookup: CDR1 SGHAT, CDR2 FQNNGV. V gave up 5 bases and J gave up 0 bases, with 14 bases separating them. Samples were assayed with immunoSEQ v3.0 at survey level. The target of sequencing was roughly 40,000-55,000 T-cell genomes per sample. Sequencing was performed with immunoSEQ multiplex PCR; in TCRdb, only in-frame clones are kept and a portion is missing. The data show more than 20,000 clones, more than 80% seen once.

The sequencing here drew on unsorted PBMCs, taken 0.5 years before starting antiretroviral therapy. The sequence derives from a man in his forties with HIV. V and J are TRBV11-2 and TRBJ2-1; D perhaps matches TRBD1 (5 bases). DNA for the CDR3: TGTGCCAGCAGCGCGACAGTGACCTACTCCTACAATGAGCAGTTCTTC. Residues: CASSATVTYSYNEQFF.